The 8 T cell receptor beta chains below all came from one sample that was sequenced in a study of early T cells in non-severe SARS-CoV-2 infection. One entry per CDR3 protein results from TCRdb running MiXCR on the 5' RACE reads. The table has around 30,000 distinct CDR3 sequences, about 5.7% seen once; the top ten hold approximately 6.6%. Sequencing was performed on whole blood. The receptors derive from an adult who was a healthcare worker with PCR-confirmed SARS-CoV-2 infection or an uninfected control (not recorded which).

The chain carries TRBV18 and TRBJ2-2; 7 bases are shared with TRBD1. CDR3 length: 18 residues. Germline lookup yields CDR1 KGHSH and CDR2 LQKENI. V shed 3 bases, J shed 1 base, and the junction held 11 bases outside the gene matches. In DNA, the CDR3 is TGTGCCAGCTCACCGGAAACAGGGGTCCCCCTGAACACCGGGGAGCTGTTTTTT. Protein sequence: CASSPETGVPLNTGELFF.

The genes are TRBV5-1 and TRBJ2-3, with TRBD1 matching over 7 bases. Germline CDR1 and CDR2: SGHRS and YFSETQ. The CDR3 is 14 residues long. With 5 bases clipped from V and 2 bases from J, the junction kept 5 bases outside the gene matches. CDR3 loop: CASSRRGNTDTQYF. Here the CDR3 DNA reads TGCGCCAGCAGTCGCAGGGGGAACACAGATACGCAGTATTTT.

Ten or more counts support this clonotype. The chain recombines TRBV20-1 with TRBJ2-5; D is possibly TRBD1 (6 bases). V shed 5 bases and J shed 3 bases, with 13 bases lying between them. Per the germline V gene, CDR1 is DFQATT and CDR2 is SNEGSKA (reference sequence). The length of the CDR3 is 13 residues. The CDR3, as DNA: TGCAGTGCTTCTCGGACAGTCAAAGAGACCCAGTACTTC. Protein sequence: CSASRTVKETQYF.

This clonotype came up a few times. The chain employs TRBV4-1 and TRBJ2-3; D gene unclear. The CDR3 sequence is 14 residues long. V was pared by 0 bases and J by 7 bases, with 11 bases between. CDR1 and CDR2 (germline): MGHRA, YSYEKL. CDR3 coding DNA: TGCGCCAGCAGCCAAGAGCAAGGTCCTAATACGCAGTATTTT. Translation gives CASSQEQGPNTQYF.

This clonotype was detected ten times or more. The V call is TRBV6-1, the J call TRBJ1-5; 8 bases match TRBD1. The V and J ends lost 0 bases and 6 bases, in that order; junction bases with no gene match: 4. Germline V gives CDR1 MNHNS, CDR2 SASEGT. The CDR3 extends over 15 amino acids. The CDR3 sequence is CASSEAGQGSQPQHF. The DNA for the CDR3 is TGTGCCAGCAGTGAAGCCGGACAGGGTAGTCAGCCCCAGCATTTT.

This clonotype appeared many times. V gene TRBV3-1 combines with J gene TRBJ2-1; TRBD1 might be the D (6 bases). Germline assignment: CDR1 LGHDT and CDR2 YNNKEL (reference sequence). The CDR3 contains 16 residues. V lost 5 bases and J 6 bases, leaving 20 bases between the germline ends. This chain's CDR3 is CASSTTGSGRPNEQFF. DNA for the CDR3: TGTGCCAGCAGCACTACAGGGTCTGGGAGACCCAATGAGCAGTTCTTC.

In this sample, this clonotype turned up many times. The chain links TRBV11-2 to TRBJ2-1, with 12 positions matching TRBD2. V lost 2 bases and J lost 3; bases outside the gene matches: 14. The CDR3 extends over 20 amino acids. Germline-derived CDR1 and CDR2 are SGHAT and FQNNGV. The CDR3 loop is CASSLRRGLAGPLSYNEQFF. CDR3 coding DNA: TGTGCCAGCAGCTTACGTCGTGGACTAGCGGGACCCTTAAGCTACAATGAGCAGTTCTTC.

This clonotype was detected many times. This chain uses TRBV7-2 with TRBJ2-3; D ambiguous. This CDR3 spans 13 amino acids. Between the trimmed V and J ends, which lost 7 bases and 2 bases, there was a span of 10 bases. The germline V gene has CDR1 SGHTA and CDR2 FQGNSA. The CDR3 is CASTLSATDTQYF. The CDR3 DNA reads TGTGCCAGCACGCTTTCGGCCACAGATACGCAGTATTTT.